This TCR beta chain originates from a study of blood T cell repertoires in COVID-19 (dated by TCRdb to 2020 to 2021). About the study as a whole: Collaborator samples came from the United States, Italy and Spain and covered acute and convalescent phases of COVID-19. A freely available public database, intended as a resource for researchers studying the immune response to SARS-CoV-2, is where the repertoires were released. Samples were obtained from the ongoing ImmuneRACE study (first 160 participants) and from 1,254 subjects provided by 6 global collaborators. Subjects who had been exposed to COVID-19, were actively infected with it, or had recovered from it provided the deeply sampled blood TCRbeta repertoires that made up the dataset. The prospective study material was composed of cDNA or gDNA derived from T cells, B-cell-depleted T cells, or PBMCs. Where available, HLA class I and class II types were taken from metadata supplied by the sample provider and were not determined by assay-based typing. The sample metadata nearly always contained a de-identified subject ID, COVID-19 status, age in years and sex.

In the prospective study, participants were roughly 18 to 89 years old, resided in under 30 geographic areas of the United States, and were enrolled through a virtual design. In the prospective study, participants were assigned to cohorts based on the clinical history participants reported in a screening survey and a study questionnaire. Each participant in the prospective study had whole blood, serum and a nasopharyngeal or oropharyngeal swab collected by mobile phlebotomists. Over a roughly 2-month period, participants in the prospective study had the option of providing additional blood draws and questionnaires. Before DNA extraction, blood samples from the prospective study were shipped at room temperature or frozen. The CDR3 measures 16 amino acids from cysteine to phenylalanine. Only CDR3 DNA is held: 48 bases, read in frame from base 1. Turning to this clone: Its antigen remains undetermined. Base qualities are not provided; no much larger clone lies one nucleotide away.

What the work shows at the level of the full study, not this receptor alone: The amount of clinical and demographic metadata varied by source and participant and was provided uncurated.

TCRbeta CDR3 regions were amplified from genomic DNA using the immunoSEQ Assay, a bias-controlled multiplex PCR. In the source study's methods: Nucleated cell counts per sample were estimated from amplification of reference gene primers within the assay. To quantify the absolute abundance of each unique TCRbeta CDR3 rearrangement, sequence reads were collapsed and filtered. For each sample, productive Simpson clonality was calculated as the square root of Simpson's diversity index over productive rearrangements. In its TCRdb copy, this immuneACCESS table keeps in-frame sequences only and misses some clones. Where compared with another copy, unresolved V genes explain less than half of these, and the others have no known cause. That table furnishes V, J and clone size, whereas the DNA furnished D and trimming. The sample includes 200,000 to 300,000 clones, with around 88% observed a single time. Of the sample, more than 0.95% is held by the ten largest clones.

Material: PBMCs or T cells enriched from blood (not recorded which). The chain joins TRBV12-2 to TRBJ2-1; TRBD2 is the table's D call and was not checked against the DNA. TRBV12-2 is a pseudogene segment. The origin of this receptor is a woman between 35 and 50 years old with acute COVID-19. The DNA reads TGTGCAAGTCGCTCGCTTGGACTAGCGGGGTCAAATGAGCAGTTCTTC. It translates as CASRSLGLAGSNEQFF.